The 15 T cell receptor beta chains below come from one sample, sequenced in a study of T-cell memory formation after mild COVID-19. TCRdb redid the calling of the 5' RACE reads with MiXCR, one entry per CDR3 protein. The data contain roughly 580,000 distinct CDR3 sequences, about a sixth of them singletons. Material: PBMCs or a T cell subset sorted from them (not recorded which). The receptors here all came from an adult woman who had mild COVID-19 (a few samples of this study predate the infection). Cell type and time point are not known.

V gene TRBV29-1 combines with J gene TRBJ1-1; D possibly corresponds to TRBD1 (5 bases). Germline values: CDR1 SQVTM, CDR2 ANQGSEA. V shed 4 bases and J shed 2 bases, with 11 bases lying between them. There are 13 residues in the CDR3. CDR3 amino acids: CSVAQGRNTEAFF. The CDR3 nucleotides are TGCAGCGTTGCCCAGGGAAGAAACACTGAAGCTTTCTTT.

V usage is TRBV6-5 and J usage is TRBJ2-3; 14 bases agree with TRBD2. Germline V gene data show CDR1 as MNHEY and CDR2 as SVGAGI. J was trimmed by 4 bases and V by 0 bases; bases with no gene match: 3. This CDR3 comprises 17 residues. The CDR3 bases are TGTGCCAGCAGTTACTCGGGACTAGCGGGAGTCGCAGATACGCAGTATTTT. Translation: CASSYSGLAGVADTQYF.

There are many counts of this clonotype. This chain connects TRBV7-2 to TRBJ2-7, with D tentatively TRBD1 (7 bases). Germline CDR1 reads SGHTA; CDR2 reads FQGNSA. V was clipped by 5 bases and J by 3 bases, with 11 bases between them. The CDR3 has 13 amino acids. The CDR3 nucleotides are TGTGCCAGCAGCGCGGGGACAGACTACGAGCAGTACTTC. Its translation is CASSAGTDYEQYF.

This clonotype occurred a few times. The chain couples TRBV29-1 to TRBJ1-1; D gene ambiguous. CDR3 length: 11 amino acids. Germline CDR1 reads SQVTM; CDR2 reads ANQGSEA. Trimming left V 1 base short and J 5 bases short, with 5 bases between. The CDR3 reads CSVEGKTEAFF. CDR3 coding DNA: TGCAGCGTTGAAGGGAAGACTGAAGCTTTCTTT.

This chain uses TRBV20-1 with TRBJ1-1, with D perhaps TRBD1 (5 bases). This CDR3 is 15 amino acids long. CDR1 and CDR2 from the germline V gene are DFQATT and SNEGSKA (reference sequence). V was trimmed by 1 base and J by 2 bases, leaving 14 bases between them. The CDR3 reads CSARVAGHANTEAFF. CDR3 in DNA: TGCAGTGCTAGAGTGGCAGGGCATGCCAACACTGAAGCTTTCTTT.

The chain joins TRBV5-1 to TRBJ2-5; 11 nucleotides match TRBD1. The V gene's germline CDR1 is SGHRS and CDR2 YFSETQ. This CDR3 is 15 amino acids long. J lost 4 bases, V lost 0 bases, and 2 bases had no gene match. The CDR3 region is CASSLAGTGGETQYF. The CDR3 DNA sequence: TGCGCCAGCAGCTTGGCCGGGACAGGGGGAGAGACCCAGTACTTC.

In this sample, this clonotype turned up a few times. The chain couples TRBV7-2 to TRBJ2-3; 9 nucleotides match TRBD2. This CDR3 has 18 amino acids. Germline CDR1 reads SGHTA; CDR2 reads FQGNSA. V shed 4 bases, J shed 5 bases, and the junction held 16 bases outside the gene matches. The CDR3 DNA reads TGTGCCAGCAGCTCCCGGGGGGTGGTAGCGGGAGAGGAAGATACGCAGTATTTT. This translates into CASSSRGVVAGEEDTQYF. The whole variable domain, remainder taken from reference TRBV7-2 and TRBJ2-3, is GAGVSQSPSNKVTEKGKDVELRCDPISGHTALYWYRQSLGQGLEFLIYFQGNSAPDKSGLPSDRFSAERTGGSVSTLTIQRTQQEDSAVYLCASSSRGVVAGEEDTQYFGPGTRLTVL.

In its sample, this clonotype was seen a few times. V is TRBV7-8 and J is TRBJ2-3; 7 bases line up with TRBD2. The V and J ends lost 3 bases and 8 bases, in that order; junction bases with no gene match: 11. This CDR3 has 15 residues. Germline CDR1 and CDR2: SGHVS and FQNEAQ. CDR3 sequence reads: CASSLGGGPGGTQYF. The CDR3 region has the DNA TGTGCCAGCAGCTTGGGGGGAGGGCCAGGCGGTACGCAGTATTTT.

The chain links TRBV9 to TRBJ2-3; 8 positions match TRBD2. The CDR3 sequence is 13 residues long. V was clipped by 3 bases and J by 8 bases; unmatched bases: 5. The germline V gene has CDR1 SGDLS and CDR2 YYNGEE. CDR3 region: CASSDRGGGTQYF. The CDR3 DNA sequence: TGTGCCAGCAGCGACCGGGGGGGCGGTACGCAGTATTTT.

This clonotype was recorded only once. The V call is TRBV4-2, the J call TRBJ2-7; 8 nucleotides match TRBD2. The ends lost 0 bases at V and 4 bases at J; junction bases unmatched: 5. Per germline, CDR1 LGHNA and CDR2 YNFKEQ. The CDR3 covers 15 residues. The CDR3 region is CASSQDGASGYEQYF. The CDR3 nucleotides read TGTGCCAGCAGCCAAGATGGGGCTAGCGGGTACGAGCAGTACTTC.

This clonotype was seen more than once but under ten times. The V and J genes are TRBV9 and TRBJ2-2; D is possibly TRBD2 (5 bases). The CDR3 extends over 14 amino acids. The V gene lost 0 bases and the J gene lost 6 bases, with 9 bases spanning the gap. Germline values: CDR1 SGDLS, CDR2 YYNGEE. DNA of the CDR3: TGTGCCAGCAGCGTAGGAGGACTCTCCGGGGAGCTGTTTTTT. It is translated as CASSVGGLSGELFF.

The gene calls are TRBV25-1 and TRBJ1-4; no definite D call. V was trimmed by 1 base and J by 5 bases, leaving 11 bases between them. The CDR3 sequence is 15 residues long. The germline V gene has CDR1 MGHDK and CDR2 SYGVNS. The CDR3 DNA reads TGTGCCAGCAGTGAATTGGGAGTGGGGAATGAAAAACTGTTTTTT. Its protein product is CASSELGVGNEKLFF.

This clonotype came up a few times. This chain uses TRBV5-1 with TRBJ2-7; tentatively, D is TRBD1 or TRBD2 (5 bases each). Germline-derived CDR1 and CDR2 are SGHRS and YFSETQ. The CDR3 sequence is 15 residues long. V was shortened by 0 bases and J by 6 bases, with 16 bases between the two germline ends. CDR3: CASSLGDRAMGEQYF. In DNA, the CDR3 is TGCGCCAGCAGCTTGGGGGACCGCGCGATGGGCGAGCAGTACTTC.

The chain couples TRBV19 to TRBJ2-1; weak D call: TRBD1 (6 bases). The CDR3 is 15 amino acids. The germline V gene encodes CDR1 LNHDA and CDR2 SQIVND (reference sequence). The V and J ends lost 5 bases and 9 bases respectively, with 20 bases between them. DNA for the CDR3: TGTGCCAGTAGTCCCTTCCGGGGCTCACAGGGTGAGCAGTTCTTC. This gives the protein CASSPFRGSQGEQFF. Looking up the rest from reference TRBV19 and TRBJ2-1 gives the full variable domain: DGGITQSPKYLFRKEGQNVTLSCEQNLNHDAMYWYRQDPGQGLRLIYYSQIVNDFQKGDIAEGYSVSREKKESFPLTVTSAQKNPTAFYLCASSPFRGSQGEQFFGPGTRLTVL.

This clonotype showed up just a few times. The chain employs TRBV11-2 and TRBJ2-3; D is unresolved. V was trimmed by 0 bases and J by 0 bases, leaving 10 bases between them. Germline V gives CDR1 SGHAT, CDR2 FQNNGV. The CDR3 is 16 residues long. CDR3 region: CASSLDSWASTDTQYF. The CDR3 region has the DNA TGTGCCAGCAGCTTAGATTCCTGGGCTAGCACAGATACGCAGTATTTT.